What follows are 28 T cell receptor beta chains derived from one specimen sequenced in a study of blood T cell repertoires in COVID-19. This table comes from immunoSEQ multiplex PCR, and its TCRdb copy is limited to in-frame clones, with some not included. The table shows some 120,000 clones, with around 83% occurring only once. Sequenced: peripheral blood. The source of these receptors is a man aged 80 or over with active or convalescent COVID-19.

The J gene is TRBJ2-6, the V gene TRBV6-2 or TRBV6-3; TRBD1 aligns across 7 bases. The CDR3 spans 16 residues. Trimming removed 6 bases from V and 0 bases from J; junction bases left unmatched: 5. Germline V gene lookup returns CDR1 MNHEY and CDR2 SVGEGT. This chain's CDR3 is CASSQQGLSGANVLTF. CDR3 sequence (DNA): TGTGCCAGCAGCCAACAGGGGCTCTCTGGGGCCAACGTCCTGACTTTC.

The rearrangement uses TRBV2 and TRBJ2-2; possible D gene TRBD2, 5 bases. The CDR3 runs to 13 residues. Trimming left V 6 bases short and J 1 base short, with 6 bases between. Germline V lookup: CDR1 SNHLY, CDR2 FYNNEI. CDR3 sequence (DNA): TGTGCCAGCAGGGGAGAGAACACCGGGGAGCTGTTTTTT. This gives the protein CASRGENTGELFF.

This chain uses TRBV6-2 or TRBV6-3 with TRBJ1-1, with D perhaps TRBD1 (6 bases). The CDR3 length is 14 residues. The germline V gene has CDR1 MNHEY and CDR2 SVGEGT. The germline V and J ends were trimmed by 4 bases and 0 bases, with 9 bases remaining between them. The CDR3, as DNA: TGTGCCAGCAGTTTCGACAGGTTGAACACTGAAGCTTTCTTT. Its protein is CASSFDRLNTEAFF.

The chain recombines TRBV3-1 (or the pseudogene TRBV3-2) with TRBJ2-7; 9 bases agree with TRBD1. The CDR3 totals 16 residues. J lost 0 bases, V lost 1 base, and 4 bases had no gene match. Germline values: CDR1 LGHDT, CDR2 YNNKEL (reference sequence). The CDR3 DNA reads as TGTGCCAGCAGCCAAGGGACAGGGGACCTCTCCTACGAGCAGTACTTC. Translation: CASSQGTGDLSYEQYF.

The chain combines TRBV5-1 with TRBJ2-3; 8 nucleotides agree with TRBD1. Germline CDR1 SGHRS, CDR2 YFSETQ. The length of the CDR3 is 13 residues. J lost 4 bases, V lost 4 bases, and 2 bases had no gene match. The CDR3 loop reads CASSTDRADTQYF. The CDR3 bases are TGCGCCAGCAGCACGGACAGGGCAGATACGCAGTATTTT.

The chain carries TRBV7-7 and TRBJ2-7; 11 bases agree with TRBD1. Germline trimming cut 4 bases from V and 4 bases from J; bases unmatched to any gene: 3. The CDR3 contains 14 residues. Germline CDR1 and CDR2: SSHAT and FNYEAQ (reference sequence). The CDR3 is CASSSGQGAYEQYF. DNA for the CDR3: TGTGCCAGCAGCTCCGGACAGGGGGCATACGAGCAGTACTTC.

This chain links TRBV2 with TRBJ2-7; D perhaps matches TRBD2 (6 bases). This CDR3 has 13 amino acids. The germline V gene encodes CDR1 SNHLY and CDR2 FYNNEI. Between the trimmed V and J ends, which lost 7 bases and 3 bases, there was a span of 13 bases. The CDR3 sequence is CASIFAGGYEQYF. The CDR3, as DNA: TGTGCCAGCATTTTCGCCGGGGGCTACGAGCAGTACTTC.

Points on this clone: The same CDR3 can be traced to other DNA sequences in this sample. The genes are TRBV10-3 and TRBJ2-7, with TRBD2 as a possible D gene (6 bases). Per germline, CDR1 ENHRY and CDR2 SYGVKD. The V end was cut by 0 bases, the J end by 2 bases, with 8 bases between. The CDR3 spans 14 residues. The CDR3 spells CAISESGEAYEQYF. Written as DNA, the CDR3 is TGTGCCATCAGTGAGTCTGGGGAGGCCTACGAGCAGTACTTC.

The V and J genes are TRBV4-3 and TRBJ1-3; 11 bases align to TRBD1. This CDR3 comprises 18 residues. J lost 4 bases, V lost 0 bases, and 8 bases had no gene match. Germline CDR1 and CDR2: LGHNA and YSLEER. CDR3 coding DNA: TGCGCCAGCAGCCAAGAAGGACAGGGGGCTTCTTCCGGAAACACCATATATTTT. It yields the protein CASSQEGQGASSGNTIYF.

This chain uses TRBV27 with TRBJ1-5; D is perhaps TRBD1 (5 bases). CDR3 size: 14 residues. Germline V lookup: CDR1 MNHEY, CDR2 SMNVEV (reference sequence). Trimming pared 4 bases from V and 3 bases from J, leaving 10 bases between. The CDR3 nucleotides read TGTGCCAGCAGTTCTTGGGGGGACAATCAGCCCCAGCATTTT. Amino acids: CASSSWGDNQPQHF.

V gene TRBV11-2 combines with J gene TRBJ1-1, with 8 bases identical to TRBD1. The V and J ends lost 5 bases and 5 bases, in that order; junction bases with no gene match: 13. Germline V gene sequence: CDR1 SGHAT, CDR2 FQNNGV. CDR3 length equals 16 residues. CDR3 region: CASSQTDPRTGTEAFF. DNA for the CDR3: TGTGCCAGCAGCCAGACCGACCCACGGACAGGGACTGAAGCTTTCTTT.

J is TRBJ1-5 and V is TRBV7-9; D possibly corresponds to TRBD1 (5 bases). The V and J ends lost 5 bases and 2 bases respectively, with 19 bases between them. Looked up from germline, CDR1 is SEHNR and CDR2 is FQNEAQ (reference sequence). The CDR3 runs 17 residues. This chain's CDR3 is CASSKNPGRGRNQPQHF. In DNA, the CDR3 is TGTGCCAGCAGCAAAAACCCTGGGCGGGGACGCAATCAGCCCCAGCATTTT.

The rearrangement uses TRBV9 and TRBJ1-1; 8 nucleotides align to TRBD1. Per the germline V gene, CDR1 is SGDLS and CDR2 is YYNGEE. The CDR3 has 16 residues. Losses at the gene ends were 4 bases for V and 1 base for J; bases not matched to a gene: 9. The CDR3 here is CASSPRTGTTNTEAFF. The CDR3, as DNA: TGTGCCAGCAGCCCTCGGACAGGGACCACGAACACTGAAGCTTTCTTT.

The chain combines TRBV19 with TRBJ1-2; tentative D call: TRBD1 (5 bases). CDR3 length: 15 amino acids. The germline V and J ends were trimmed by 7 bases and 5 bases, with 20 bases remaining between them. Germline V gene lookup returns CDR1 LNHDA and CDR2 SQIVND (reference sequence). The CDR3 sequence: CASKTPAEGPYGYTF. In DNA, the CDR3 is TGTGCCAGTAAGACCCCTGCGGAGGGACCGTATGGCTACACCTTC.

The J gene is TRBJ1-5, the V gene TRBV7-8; D ambiguous. The V gene's germline CDR1 is SGHVS and CDR2 FQNEAQ. The V end lost 3 bases, the J end lost 7 bases, and 4 bases lay between the germline ends. This CDR3 is built from 11 residues. The CDR3 coding sequence is TGTGCCAGCAGCTTCAGACAGCCCCAGCATTTT. Amino acids: CASSFRQPQHF.

The gene calls are TRBV30 and TRBJ1-1; TRBD1 aligns across 11 bases. Germline loops: CDR1 GTSNPN, CDR2 SVGIG (reference sequence). This CDR3 spans 16 amino acids. J lost 0 bases, V lost 2 bases, and 5 bases had no gene match. For the CDR3, the DNA is TGTGCCTGGAGTACCTGGGACAGGGGGGTGAACACTGAAGCTTTCTTT. This encodes CAWSTWDRGVNTEAFF.

This chain links TRBV28 with TRBJ1-2, with 8 positions matching TRBD1. Germline V lookup: CDR1 MDHEN, CDR2 SYDVKM. Germline trimming cut 8 bases from V and 6 bases from J; bases unmatched to any gene: 8. The CDR3 runs 13 residues. CDR3 sequence reads: CASRTTGVDGYTF. For the CDR3, the DNA is TGTGCCAGCCGTACGACAGGGGTAGATGGCTACACCTTC.

CDR3 residues: CASSSGISYEQYF. The CDR3 DNA is TGTGCCAGCAGCTCCGGGATAAGCTACGAGCAGTACTTC. The V gene is TRBV5-4, the J gene TRBJ2-7; maybe TRBD2 (5 bases). V dropped 3 bases and J dropped 3 bases, with 10 bases sitting between them. This CDR3 has 13 amino acids. From germline, CDR1 is SGHNT and CDR2 YYREEE (reference sequence). Combining the CDR3 with reference TRBV5-4 and TRBJ2-7 gives the whole variable domain ETGVTQSPTHLIKTRGQQVTLRCSSQSGHNTVSWYQQALGQGPQFIFQYYREEENGRGNFPPRFSGLQFPNYSSELNVNALELDDSALYLCASSSGISYEQYFGPGTRLTVT.

The chain has TRBV9 and TRBJ2-3; D unresolved. CDR1 is SGDLS and CDR2 is YYNGEE in the germline V gene. The V gene lost 3 bases and the J gene lost 9 bases, with 8 bases spanning the gap. The CDR3 runs 11 residues. The CDR3, as DNA: TGTGCCAGCAGCGATTTTAGCACGCAGTATTTT. It is translated as CASSDFSTQYF.

About this clone itself: Here the CDR3 omits its conserved ending phenylalanine or tryptophan, so a read error is the likely source. The chain is built from TRBV15 and TRBJ1-2, with D possibly TRBD1 on 5 matching bases. This CDR3 comprises 14 residues. With 2 bases removed from V and 4 bases from J, the gap between germline ends came to 11 bases. Germline-derived CDR1 and CDR2 are LNHNV and YYDKDF (reference sequence). CDR3 sequence reads: CATSRQGSSYGYTL. In nucleotides, the CDR3 is TGTGCCACCAGCAGACAGGGAAGTAGCTATGGCTACACCCTC.

The chain joins TRBV27 to TRBJ1-2; D perhaps matches TRBD1 (5 bases). Per germline, CDR1 MNHEY and CDR2 SMNVEV (reference sequence). CDR3 length: 12 amino acids. V shed 4 bases and J shed 3 bases, with 6 bases lying between them. The CDR3 DNA reads TGTGCCAGCAGTTCCAGGGACTATGGCTACACCTTC. It encodes CASSSRDYGYTF.

This chain joins TRBV7-9 and TRBJ2-3; maybe TRBD1 (5 bases). This CDR3 is built from 15 residues. Germline values: CDR1 SEHNR, CDR2 FQNEAQ (reference sequence). Trimming left V 4 bases short and J 4 bases short, with 15 bases between. CDR3 in amino acids: CASSSRNSRADTQYF. The CDR3 DNA follows: TGTGCCAGCAGCTCGCGGAATAGCAGGGCAGATACGCAGTATTTT.

As for this clone: Other nucleotide sequences from this sample produce the same CDR3. This chain connects TRBV6-5 to TRBJ2-7, with D hard to call. CDR3 length: 14 residues. Germline V CDR1 and CDR2: MNHEY, SVGAGI. Trimming shortened V by 5 bases and J by 2 bases, and 13 bases separated the two germline ends. For the CDR3, the DNA is TGTGCCAGCAGTCACCAGGTGGGCGCCTACGAGCAGTACTTC. Protein sequence: CASSHQVGAYEQYF.

The gene calls are TRBV12-3 or TRBV12-4 and TRBJ1-2, with 9 bases fitting TRBD1. This CDR3 region has 13 residues. The V segment lost 6 bases and the J segment 6 bases; nucleotides outside the gene matches: 5. CDR3: CASSAGQGDGYTF. CDR3 bases: TGTGCCAGCAGCGCGGGACAGGGAGATGGCTACACCTTC.

The chain has TRBV5-4 and TRBJ2-3; possible D gene TRBD2, 6 bases. Germline CDR1 reads SGHNT; CDR2 reads YYREEE (reference sequence). The V and J ends lost 3 bases and 4 bases respectively, with 18 bases between them. This CDR3 spans 16 amino acids. CDR3 protein: CASSSPGRGAADTQYF. As DNA, the CDR3 is TGTGCCAGCAGCTCGCCGGGGCGGGGTGCGGCAGATACGCAGTATTTT.

Only one count was recorded for this clone. The chain employs TRBV20-1 and TRBJ1-1; D uncertain. Germline assignment: CDR1 DFQATT and CDR2 SNEGSKA (reference sequence). The germline V and J ends were trimmed by 3 bases and 1 base, with 6 bases remaining between them. The CDR3 totals 12 residues. The DNA of the CDR3 is TGCAGTGCTAGTTCGGGGAACACTGAAGCTTTCTTT. Translating it yields CSASSGNTEAFF.

The chain uses TRBV27 and TRBJ1-4, with TRBD1 identical over 8 bases. V lost 4 bases, J lost 4 bases, and 14 bases stayed unmatched. The CDR3 loop spans 18 amino acids. CDR1 MNHEY and CDR2 SMNVEV come from the germline V gene (reference sequence). CDR3 residues: CASSSRTGNGRGNEKLFF. CDR3 nucleotide sequence: TGTGCCAGCAGTTCAAGGACAGGGAATGGTAGGGGTAATGAAAAACTGTTTTTT. Full variable domain (rest looked up from reference TRBV27 and TRBJ1-4): EAQVTQNPRYLITVTGKKLTVTCSQNMNHEYMSWYRQDPGLGLRQIYYSMNVEVTDKGDVPEGYKVSRKEKRNFPLILESPSPNQTSLYFCASSSRTGNGRGNEKLFFGSGTQLSVL.

CDR3 DNA sequence: TGTGCCAGCAGCCTCCAGGGGAACGAGCAGTACTTC. This codes for CASSLQGNEQYF. The rearrangement joins TRBV7-9 to TRBJ2-7; D perhaps matches TRBD1 (6 bases). V was shortened by 5 bases and J by 5 bases, with 10 bases between the two germline ends. The CDR3 consists of 12 residues. CDR1 and CDR2 (germline): SEHNR, FQNEAQ (reference sequence).